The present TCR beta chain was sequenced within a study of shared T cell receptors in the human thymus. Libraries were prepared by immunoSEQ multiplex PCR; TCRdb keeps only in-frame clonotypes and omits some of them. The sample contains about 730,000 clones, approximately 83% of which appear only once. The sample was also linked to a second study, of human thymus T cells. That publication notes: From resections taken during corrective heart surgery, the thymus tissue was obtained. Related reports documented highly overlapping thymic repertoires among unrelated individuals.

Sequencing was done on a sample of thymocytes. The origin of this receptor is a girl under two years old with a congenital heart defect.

The CDR3 coding sequence is TGCAGCGTTGAAGATCTAGGAGGGGACGGGGAGCTGTTTTTT. Amino acid sequence: CSVEDLGGDGELFF. The V and J genes are TRBV29-1 and TRBJ2-2, with D perhaps TRBD2 (6 bases). V was trimmed by 0 bases and J by 7 bases, leaving 12 bases between them. Germline values: CDR1 SQVTM, CDR2 ANQGSEA. CDR3 length equals 14 residues.